The source of this TCR beta chain is a study of metastatic and nonmetastatic thyroid tumors. Overall study context: Repertoires from malignant and benign thyroid patients were compared across blood and tumor or nodule tissue. The study, taken as a whole, reports: Relative to benign nodules, malignant thyroid tumors were reportedly characterized by significantly elevated TCR beta diversity in blood and tumor.

This clone showed up many times. The antigen is unknown. V was pared by 0 bases and J by 5 bases, with 11 bases between. Germline V gene sequence: CDR1 SGHRS, CDR2 YFSETQ. The CDR3 totals 14 residues. Thyroid surgery took place with no prior treatment in any patient. Original processing notes: Clinicopathological groups differed in CDR3, with these differences serving to build a distant-metastasis classifier for papillary thyroid cancer. TCRdb reanalyzed the PCR reads with MiXCR. V and J calls and clone size were set by TCRdb, not the authors. Altogether about 40,000 clones are present, roughly a sixth being singletons, with the ten largest covering about 3.8%.

The rearrangement joins TRBV5-1 to TRBJ2-5, with D possibly TRBD2 on 6 matching bases. Input material: blood. This clonotype was obtained from a female donor with papillary thyroid cancer or a benign thyroid nodule (not recorded which). Some clones in this sample may be carry-over from other donors' samples. CDR3 nucleotides: TGCGCCAGCAGCTTGGAGCAGGAGGGGGAGACCCAGTACTTC. It specifies CASSLEQEGETQYF.